A single sample gave rise to the 28 T cell receptor beta chains below, sequenced in a study of blood T cell repertoires in COVID-19. Sequenced by immunoSEQ multiplex PCR; TCRdb stores in-frame clones only, minus some. The profile shows about 150,000 clones, around 81% of them singletons. Sample: PBMCs or T cells enriched from blood (not recorded which). The receptors here all came from a middle-aged woman who had recovered from COVID-19.

The rearrangement links TRBV6-1 to TRBJ2-1; 10 nucleotides align to TRBD2. Germline V gene lookup returns CDR1 MNHNS and CDR2 SASEGT. The CDR3 runs to 16 residues. Unmatched junction bases numbered 10, after V lost 1 base and J lost 10 bases. This CDR3 is CASSEDQGTSAKEQFF. DNA of the CDR3: TGTGCCAGCAGTGAAGACCAAGGGACTAGCGCTAAGGAGCAGTTCTTC.

V usage is TRBV20-1 and J usage is TRBJ1-2; D possibly corresponds to TRBD1 (6 bases). The CDR3 has 14 amino acids. Between the trimmed V and J ends, which lost 3 bases and 2 bases, there was a span of 13 bases. Looked up from germline, CDR1 is DFQATT and CDR2 is SNEGSKA (reference sequence). The CDR3 nucleotides are TGCAGTGCTAGTGGGGCACAGGGAAACTATGGCTACACCTTC. It encodes CSASGAQGNYGYTF.

The chain links TRBV19 to TRBJ1-5; a possible D gene is TRBD1 (5 bases). V lost 5 bases, J lost 7 bases, and 24 bases lay in between. This CDR3 has 17 amino acids. Germline-derived CDR1 and CDR2 are LNHDA and SQIVND (reference sequence). In DNA, the CDR3 is TGTGCCAGTAGTCCGGATACCATAGGACACACTGGACAGCCCCAGCATTTT. Protein sequence: CASSPDTIGHTGQPQHF. The full variable domain, with the rest looked up from reference TRBV19 and TRBJ1-5, is DGGITQSPKYLFRKEGQNVTLSCEQNLNHDAMYWYRQDPGQGLRLIYYSQIVNDFQKGDIAEGYSVSREKKESFPLTVTSAQKNPTAFYLCASSPDTIGHTGQPQHFGDGTRLSIL.

The gene calls are TRBV19 and TRBJ1-5; unclear D gene. The CDR3 is 14 residues long. Trimming left V 3 bases short and J 5 bases short, with 11 bases between. The germline gives CDR1 LNHDA, CDR2 SQIVND (reference sequence). The CDR3 sequence is CASSMGRRDQPQHF. The DNA for the CDR3 is TGTGCCAGTAGTATGGGGAGAAGGGATCAGCCCCAGCATTTT.

This rearrangement joins TRBV4-1 to TRBJ1-1, with 11 bases aligning to TRBD1. The germline CDR1 and CDR2 sequences are MGHRA and YSYEKL. V lost 5 bases and J lost 2; bases outside the gene matches: 10. This CDR3 contains 17 residues. CDR3 nucleotide sequence: TGCGCCAGCAGCATCGGGACAGGGGGATCGGTAAACACTGAAGCTTTCTTT. This codes for CASSIGTGGSVNTEAFF.

The chain employs TRBV11-3 and TRBJ1-3; D is possibly TRBD1 (6 bases). V was shortened by 4 bases and J by 4 bases, with 8 bases between the two germline ends. The CDR3 consists of 13 residues. Looked up from germline, CDR1 is SGHNT and CDR2 is YENEEA. CDR3 region: CASSWGQGNTIYF. As DNA, the CDR3 is TGTGCCAGCAGCTGGGGGCAAGGAAACACCATATATTTT. Using reference TRBV11-3 and TRBJ1-3 for the parts outside the CDR3, the full variable domain is EAGVVQSPRYKIIEKKQPVAFWCNPISGHNTLYWYLQNLGQGPELLIRYENEEAVDDSQLPKDRFSAERLKGVDSTLKIQPAELGDSAVYLCASSWGQGNTIYFGEGSWLTVV.

The chain links TRBV9 to TRBJ2-1, with TRBD2 matching 8 bases. V lost 0 bases, J lost 2 bases, and 4 bases stayed unmatched. CDR3 size: 16 residues. In germline, CDR1 is SGDLS, CDR2 YYNGEE. DNA for the CDR3: TGTGCCAGCAGCGTAGCACGGGGGGGCCCCTACAATGAGCAGTTCTTC. It specifies CASSVARGGPYNEQFF.

This clone was counted once. This chain connects TRBV3-1 (or the pseudogene TRBV3-2) to TRBJ2-7, with 10 positions matching TRBD2. The V gene's germline CDR1 is LGHDT and CDR2 YNNKEL (reference sequence). This CDR3 is built from 16 residues. Trimming removed 3 bases from V and 3 bases from J; junction bases left unmatched: 8. DNA for the CDR3: TGTGCCAGCAGCCAGCCTCCTAGCGGGAGAATCTACGAGCAGTACTTC. Amino acid sequence: CASSQPPSGRIYEQYF.

The gene calls are TRBV9 and TRBJ1-1; unclear D gene. This CDR3 region has 13 residues. Germline CDR1 SGDLS, CDR2 YYNGEE. Trimming stripped 0 bases from V and 6 bases from J, with 9 bases between. The CDR3 coding sequence is TGTGCCAGCAGCGTAGGAGGTGCCCCTGAAGCTTTCTTT. Protein: CASSVGGAPEAFF.

The chain couples TRBV5-1 to TRBJ1-5; unclear D gene. Germline CDR1 is SGHRS and CDR2 is YFSETQ. The CDR3 contains 13 residues. Deletions cut 0 bases from V and 3 bases from J, with 4 bases between. The CDR3 DNA reads as TGCGCCAGCAGCTTGGACACCAATCAGCCCCAGCATTTT. Amino acid sequence: CASSLDTNQPQHF.

The CDR3: CASSSIGTGELFF. CDR3 nucleotide sequence: TGTGCCAGCAGCTCGATCGGCACCGGGGAGCTGTTTTTT. The chain couples TRBV7-8 to TRBJ2-2; D ambiguous. V dropped 4 bases and J dropped 4 bases, with 7 bases sitting between them. This CDR3 contains 13 residues. CDR1 and CDR2 (germline): SGHVS, FQNEAQ.

The gene calls are TRBV5-1 and TRBJ1-1, with a possible D match to TRBD1 (6 bases). The V end lost 2 bases, the J end lost 0 bases, and 11 bases lay between the germline ends. The CDR3 runs 15 residues. The germline gives CDR1 SGHRS, CDR2 YFSETQ. The CDR3 here is CASSLRAGVNTEAFF. Here the CDR3 DNA reads TGCGCCAGCAGCTTACGGGCAGGGGTGAACACTGAAGCTTTCTTT.

This sequence joins TRBV5-1 and TRBJ2-7, with 7 bases fitting TRBD2. With 4 bases clipped from V and 1 base from J, the junction kept 5 bases outside the gene matches. The CDR3 runs 14 residues. Germline lookup yields CDR1 SGHRS and CDR2 YFSETQ. CDR3: CASSKRTSSYEQYF. The CDR3 nucleotides are TGCGCCAGCAGCAAGCGGACTAGTTCCTACGAGCAGTACTTC.

This clone was detected once. The rearrangement joins TRBV4-1 to TRBJ1-5; 7 bases map to TRBD1. The CDR3 length is 15 residues. The germline CDR1 and CDR2 sequences are MGHRA and YSYEKL. J gave up 7 bases and V 1 base, and 7 bases lay outside the gene matches. CDR3 sequence (DNA): TGCGCCAGCAGCCAAGTCCGGGACAGCGGGCAGCCCCAGCATTTT. This encodes CASSQVRDSGQPQHF.

This rearrangement joins TRBV25-1 to TRBJ2-7, with TRBD1 identical over 10 bases. The trim removed 6 bases at V and 7 bases at J, leaving 15 bases unmatched. Germline V gives CDR1 MGHDK, CDR2 SYGVNS. The CDR3 totals 16 residues. The CDR3 is CASRESGTGVLREQYF. As DNA, the CDR3 is TGTGCCAGCAGGGAGTCCGGGACAGGGGTTTTGCGGGAGCAGTACTTC.

This sequence joins TRBV10-3 and TRBJ1-1; D might be TRBD1 (6 bases). The CDR3 is made up of 11 amino acids. V lost 6 bases and J 7 bases, leaving 9 bases between the germline ends. CDR1 and CDR2 from the germline V gene are ENHRY and SYGVKD. The DNA for the CDR3 is TGTGCCATCAGACAGGGCCATGAAGCTTTCTTT. It yields the protein CAIRQGHEAFF.

This clone came up once. This chain links TRBV19 with TRBJ2-1, with D possibly matching TRBD1 (5 bases). Trimming shortened V by 2 bases and J by 4 bases, and 15 bases separated the two germline ends. The CDR3 is 16 amino acids. CDR1 is LNHDA, CDR2 SQIVND, per germline (reference sequence). CDR3 coding DNA: TGTGCCAGTAGTATATCCGACAGACTGACTTACAATGAGCAGTTCTTC. Translated: CASSISDRLTYNEQFF. Together with reference TRBV19 and TRBJ2-1, the CDR3 gives the full variable domain: DGGITQSPKYLFRKEGQNVTLSCEQNLNHDAMYWYRQDPGQGLRLIYYSQIVNDFQKGDIAEGYSVSREKKESFPLTVTSAQKNPTAFYLCASSISDRLTYNEQFFGPGTRLTVL.

The chain employs TRBV19 and TRBJ1-4; weak D call: TRBD1 (6 bases). V lost 5 bases and J 7 bases, leaving 14 bases between the germline ends. The CDR3 is made up of 14 amino acids. Looked up from germline, CDR1 is LNHDA and CDR2 is SQIVND (reference sequence). CDR3 DNA: TGTGCCAGTAGTCAACAGGGATTCGGTGAAAAACTGTTTTTT. Translation gives CASSQQGFGEKLFF.

The V call is TRBV11-2, the J call TRBJ1-1; unclear D gene. The CDR3 sequence is 15 residues long. In germline, CDR1 is SGHAT, CDR2 FQNNGV. The ends were cut back, 3 bases at V and 0 bases at J, with 11 bases in the middle. The CDR3 loop reads CASSFAIHLNTEAFF. CDR3 coding DNA: TGTGCCAGCAGCTTTGCTATCCACTTGAACACTGAAGCTTTCTTT. Using reference TRBV11-2 and TRBJ1-1 for the parts outside the CDR3, the full variable domain is EAGVAQSPRYKIIEKRQSVAFWCNPISGHATLYWYQQILGQGPKLLIQFQNNGVVDDSQLPKDRFSAERLKGVDSTLKIQPAKLEDSAVYLCASSFAIHLNTEAFFGQGTRLTVV.

The rearrangement uses TRBV25-1 and TRBJ2-6; a weak D match, TRBD2 (6 bases). The CDR3 contains 16 residues. CDR1 is MGHDK and CDR2 is SYGVNS in the germline V gene. Trimming cost V 3 bases and J 2 bases, with 11 bases left between them. CDR3 nucleotide sequence: TGTGCCAGCAGTGATGGGACGGGGGCTGGGGCCAACGTCCTGACTTTC. Its translation is CASSDGTGAGANVLTF.

The chain has TRBV6-5 and TRBJ1-5; TRBD1 might be the D (5 bases). V was cut by 6 bases and J by 9 bases, with 12 bases left in between. This CDR3 is 12 amino acids long. The V gene's germline CDR1 is MNHEY and CDR2 SVGAGI. The CDR3 here is CASRTAAGPQHF. The CDR3 DNA is TGTGCCAGCAGGACAGCAGCAGGGCCCCAGCATTTT.

The V and J genes are TRBV5-4 and TRBJ2-3; possible D gene TRBD1, 6 bases. The germline CDR1 and CDR2 sequences are SGHNT and YYREEE (reference sequence). The CDR3 totals 15 residues. Trimming left V 6 bases short and J 4 bases short, with 18 bases between. This CDR3 reads CASTAAPRGADTQYF. Written as DNA, the CDR3 is TGTGCCAGCACCGCGGCGCCCAGGGGAGCAGATACGCAGTATTTT.

V is TRBV6-5 and J is TRBJ2-5; TRBD2 aligns across 13 bases. The CDR3 has 13 amino acids. V was clipped by 9 bases and J by 5 bases; unmatched bases: 3. The germline CDR1 and CDR2 sequences are MNHEY and SVGAGI. The CDR3 region has the DNA TGTGCCAGTGGGACTAGCGGGATGGAGACCCAGTACTTC. It yields the protein CASGTSGMETQYF.

This chain links TRBV2 with TRBJ2-7; D remains unclear. The V end was cut by 2 bases, the J end by 2 bases, with 4 bases between. CDR1 SNHLY and CDR2 FYNNEI come from the germline V gene. This CDR3 has 12 residues. The CDR3 DNA is TGTGCCAGCAGTGAATCGGCCTACGAGCAGTACTTC. Translated: CASSESAYEQYF. Supplemented by reference TRBV2 and TRBJ2-7, the full variable domain reads EPEVTQTPSHQVTQMGQEVILRCVPISNHLYFYWYRQILGQKVEFLVSFYNNEISEKSEIFDDQFSVERPDGSNFTLKIRSTKLEDSAMYFCASSESAYEQYFGPGTRLTVT.

The J gene is TRBJ1-1, the V gene TRBV5-1; TRBD1 might be the D (6 bases). V was clipped by 0 bases and J by 10 bases, with 16 bases between them. The CDR3 covers 14 residues. CDR1 and CDR2 from the germline V gene are SGHRS and YFSETQ. CDR3 amino acids: CASSLEGLGRGAFF. CDR3 bases: TGCGCCAGCAGCTTGGAAGGTTTGGGCAGGGGAGCTTTCTTT.

The chain is built from TRBV5-6 and TRBJ2-4; maybe TRBD1 (5 bases). Trimming took off 4 bases at V and 5 bases at J, with 13 bases between the two ends. The V gene's germline CDR1 is SGHDT and CDR2 YYEEEE. The CDR3 length is 14 residues. This chain's CDR3 is CASSPRVGENIQYF. The CDR3 DNA follows: TGTGCCAGCAGCCCTAGGGTAGGGGAAAACATTCAGTACTTC.

The chain carries TRBV5-1 and TRBJ2-2; TRBD2 aligns across 7 bases. The CDR3 length is 15 residues. J lost 4 bases, V lost 4 bases, and 7 bases had no gene match. The germline gives CDR1 SGHRS, CDR2 YFSETQ. CDR3 DNA sequence: TGCGCCAGCAGCCAAACGACTAGCATCACCGGGGAGCTGTTTTTT. It yields the protein CASSQTTSITGELFF.

This sequence joins TRBV4-1 and TRBJ1-1; no firm D call. Germline V gives CDR1 MGHRA, CDR2 YSYEKL. This CDR3 contains 14 residues. Trimming shortened V by 2 bases and J by 1 base, and 8 bases separated the two germline ends. Written as DNA, the CDR3 is TGCGCCAGCAGCCAACCCGGGAAGAACACTGAAGCTTTCTTT. Translation gives CASSQPGKNTEAFF.